This entry concerns a single T cell receptor (beta chain). Germline V lookup: CDR1 SEHNR, CDR2 FQNEAQ (reference sequence). The CDR3 has 16 amino acids. Trimming removed 6 bases from V and 5 bases from J; junction bases left unmatched: 12. This specimen comes from a study of T cells in Graves' hyperthyroidism and ophthalmopathy. Among ophthalmopathy patients, the Clinical Activity Score reached at least 3, the NOSPECS grade reached at least 4, and duration remained under 3 months. A patient was excluded if there was uncontrolled infection, other autoimmune disease, pregnancy or lactation. Fresh peripheral blood, under 13 ml, was the source of the PBMCs. Researchers took RNA transcripts and amplified the TCR beta CDR3 regions from them. In the first-round RT-PCR of the TCR CDR3, the HTBI primer set was used. MiXCR, run by TCRdb on the multiplex PCR reads, gives a single entry per CDR3 protein. This table holds over 350,000 distinct CDR3 sequences, 14% to 15% found once.

The J gene is TRBJ1-4, the V gene TRBV7-9, with 7 bases matching TRBD1. The TCR sequence derives from a man aged 18 to 29 with Graves' ophthalmopathy. Sequencing was carried out using blood. The chain's CDR3 is CASSQEWGQHNEKLFF. The CDR3 DNA reads TGTGCCAGCAGTCAGGAGTGGGGACAGCACAATGAAAAACTGTTTTTT.